This T cell receptor (beta chain) originates from a study of T cell responses to AZD1222 COVID-19 vaccine. Study conclusions and caveats: Spike-spanning, vaccine-associated CD4 TCRs were dominant at 160-218 and 743-854.

Of note for this clone: Its antigen is still unknown.

Repertoires were generated with immunoSEQ multiplex PCR, while TCRdb's copy carries only in-frame clones and drops some. The sample has under 150,000 clones; 70% to 90% are singletons. This CDR3 spans 15 amino acids. Germline lookup yields CDR1 SGHVS and CDR2 FNYEAQ. After removal of 1 base from V and 6 bases from J, the junction contained 6 bases not matched to a gene. V usage is TRBV7-6 and J usage is TRBJ2-1; 7 nucleotides agree with TRBD2. The specimen comprised peripheral blood, sampled on day 0 of AZD1222 vaccination. The receptor's source is an adult in good health. The CDR3 DNA reads as TGTGCCAGCAGCTTAGAGGTGGCTAGCGGCAATGAGCAGTTCTTC. This codes for CASSLEVASGNEQFF. The whole variable domain, filled in from reference TRBV7-6 and TRBJ2-1, reads GAGVSQSPRYKVTKRGQDVALRCDPISGHVSLYWYRQALGQGPEFLTYFNYEAQQDKSGLPNDRFSAERPEGSISTLTIQRTEQRDSAMYRCASSLEVASGNEQFFGPGTRLTVL.